The present TCR beta chain was sequenced within a study of cytomegalovirus exposure and HLA in healthy donors (dated by TCRdb to 2016 to 2017). At the level of the whole study: According to an earlier analysis of 550 to 700 of the donors, some 180 million T cells yielded roughly 110 million unique TCR beta sequences and 276 Gb of sequence data. Roughly 300 gigabases of sequencing data and tens of millions of unique TCR sequences were included in an early release covering over 600 HLA-typed donors. The genetic ancestry cluster associated with self-reported Caucasian donors included over 80% of the approximately 410 genotyped donors. The study aimed to test whether cataloging public T cell receptors could reveal signatures of past pathogen exposure. Using immunosequencing, the study profiled T cell repertoires from 500 to 800 subjects and related those repertoires to cytomegalovirus serostatus. Along with the roughly 670-subject first cohort, a separate validation cohort of around 110 different subjects was used. High-throughput TCR immunosequencing, statistical association of individual TCRs with disease status, and machine learning were combined to predict cytomegalovirus infection status. A later analysis re-examined previously published TCR beta repertoires from 610 or so donors and added high-resolution HLA genotyping to investigate patterns of TCR occurrence. Rather than drawing on any new phenotypic data, the later analysis identified candidate immune exposures from TCR beta sequences and the way those sequences occurred across donors. In an earlier analysis of roughly 540 of the donors, high-throughput TCR beta sequencing was used to judge whether each TCR beta V gene segment behaved as functional or pseudogenic. Donor age, sex, ethnicity and CMV serostatus were compiled together with the repertoire data. A later genetic analysis used genome-wide SNP genotypes for about 65% of the 666 donors, treating that subset as a discovery cohort. All discovery cohort repertoires had been generated using a single sequencing platform. HLA typing included class I and class II loci at four-digit resolution. Typing coverage varied by locus: roughly 629-640 donors for A, B, C, DRB1 and DQB1; approximately 520 for DQA1; about 590 for DPA1; 450 to 480 for DPB1. Because of strong linkage in the cohort, roughly five DR-DQ haplotypes were treated as single units for association and clustering. Across 300 to 400 genotyped donors of the cohort, an average of roughly 200,000 unique TCR beta nucleotide sequences per donor were sequenced, and roughly 20% of those sequences were non-productive. The study at large found these results: While some public TCRs were present in many individuals, most TCR sequences turned up only very rarely across donors. A further reported finding was that TCR beta sequences accurately predicted the HLA-A and HLA-B alleles for most subjects in the first cohort. Most CMV-associated TCR beta chains appeared to be HLA-restricted in a later analysis, and the HLA associations seemed to be driven largely by CMV exposure. Roughly uniform sequencing depth across donors was assumed in presence/absence analyses, although this assumption may not hold. In a later analysis, HLA-associated TCR beta chains were found to be more clonally expanded and to have lower generation probabilities than equally common non-associated chains. Some IMGT-functional V segments, including TRBV6-2 and TRBV6-3, could not be told apart with the 87-base-pair reads, so those segments were excluded. Immune exposure information for the cohort was limited to CMV serostatus. Roughly 17 rarely observed V segments, including chromosome 9 orphons, were excluded from the earlier analysis of a few hundred of the donors because counts were too low. When HLA alleles, especially DR and DQ, strongly co-occurred, TCR associations were difficult to assign to individual alleles. A later genetic analysis reported fewer N-insertions in productive TCRs among donors in an Asian-associated ancestry cluster than the roughly 620-donor mean. In a later analysis, TCR association rates were found to vary across HLA loci, with the most associated TCRs seen for DRB1 alleles and the fewest for HLA-C alleles. A few of the identified cytomegalovirus-associated TCR beta chains were confirmed in vitro to be specific for cytomegalovirus antigens. A total of 150 to 200 TCR beta chains were listed by the study as associated with cytomegalovirus. It was suggested by the authors that the approach could potentially be generalized to other disease states and immunological phenotypes. Cytomegalovirus status was reported to be diagnosed by the classifier with high specificity and sensitivity in both the original and validation cohorts. This cohort had only TCR beta chains sequenced, and the lack of alpha or paired-chain data limited which features could be detected. An earlier analysis of roughly 570 of the donors showed that most TCR beta V segments appeared in productive rearrangements either about 87% or about 30% of the time, which broadly matched IMGT annotations. Linkage disequilibrium might explain the correlated functional status among segregating V segments, but an unknown experimental factor could not be ruled out. The sequencing pipeline was judged likely to have produced a cluster of highly shared sequence variants as a technical artifact. A later analysis associated about 17,000 TCR beta sequences with specific HLA alleles at a false discovery rate of 0.05. A later genetic analysis associated a missense DCLRE1C variant with V-gene and J-gene trimming of TCR beta chains, and an independent cohort replicated the association. HLA typing was unavailable for some donors at each locus, so association tests used only the typed subset. A later analysis reported that several top co-occurrence clusters appeared linked to parvovirus B19, influenza, CMV and Epstein-Barr virus.

The cohort consisted of 650 to 700 healthy bone marrow donors. Cohort members were all nominally healthy when sampled, although unrecorded immune exposures were likely present. The donor was CMV seropositive and belonged to the group of 250 to 300 seropositive cohort members. Every donor gave a peripheral blood sample, and the peripheral blood mononuclear cells from that sample were used for TCR beta sequencing. Genomic DNA was extracted from the blood cell samples with the Qiagen DNeasy Blood Extraction Kit. Library preparation was by the immunoSEQ multiplex PCR assay. The multiplex PCR relied on a mix of 60 forward primers for TCR Vbeta segments and 13 reverse primers for TCR Jbeta segments. The CDR3 region of rearranged TCR beta genes was amplified from genomic DNA by a multiplex PCR assay. On the Illumina HiSeq System, the amplified TCR beta libraries were sequenced as 87-base-pair reads. The study's processing was this. In a later analysis, tens of millions of unique TCR beta chains were counted across the roughly 670 repertoires, and around 10 million of these chains were shared by at least two donors. Raw reads were error-corrected and collapsed into unique sequences by a nearest-neighbor algorithm in which closely related sequences were merged to remove PCR and sequencing errors. CDR3 sequences were aligned to IMGT reference sequences to assign V, D and J gene segments. For a sequence to be retained, at least a six-nucleotide match to both a V gene segment and a J gene segment was required. Rearrangements were called productive when the CDR3 lacked stop codons and stayed in frame with V and J; all others were non-productive. CDR3 was defined according to IMGT convention as the region running from the second conserved V-encoded cysteine to the conserved J-encoded phenylalanine. In an earlier analysis of around 570 of the donors, sequences lacking an unambiguous match to a single V gene segment were excluded. In an earlier analysis of several hundred of the donors, V segments were called functional above 56.7% productive rearrangements and were called segregating when the between-donor standard deviation exceeded 5%. To diagnose cytomegalovirus status from the catalog of TCR beta chain sequences, a statistical classification framework was built. A later analysis assigned V and J genes by comparing TCR nucleotide sequences with IMGT/GENE-DB human TR gene sequences. The TCRdist pipeline was used in a later analysis to assign CDR3 sequences and most-parsimonious VDJ recombination scenarios. A later analysis defined each TCR beta chain by its CDR3 amino acid sequence plus V-gene family, and excluded reads lacking a unique V-gene family. A later analysis removed 500 to 600 highly shared, low-generation-probability nucleotide sequences to deal with suspected cross-contamination and a sequencing artifact. In a later analysis, a clonal expansion index was calculated for each public chain from normalized within-repertoire ranks of inferred template counts. In a later analysis, generation probabilities were computed with a VDJ recombination model fitted to out-of-frame rearrangements, and the resulting probabilities were checked against IGoR. A later analysis scored TCR-TCR, TCR-HLA and TCR-CMV co-occurrence with hypergeometric tests, applying a repertoire-size bias correction to TCR pairs. In a later analysis, false discovery rates were estimated by permuting HLA or CMV assignments 20 times. In a later analysis, co-occurring TCRs were grouped using DBSCAN, with TCRdist sequence similarity added in when clustering inside HLA-allele-positive subsets. Repertoires with fewer than 30,000 or more than 120,000 public chains were left out of co-occurrence clustering, as were about 5 repertoires with anomalous nucleotide sharing. What TCRdb holds here is the immuneACCESS table cut down to in-frame rearrangements. Part of the clones is not present; checked against another copy, under half of the missing clones reflect an unresolved V gene, and the others are unexplained. V, J and clone size derive from that table, while D and trimming were established from the DNA sequence. A total of roughly 240,000 clones appear in this sample, 82% of them only once. The ten largest clones take up 5% to 6% of the sample.

CDR1 is given as SGHTA and CDR2 as FQGNSA, both from the germline V gene. Its CDR3 holds 15 amino acids, cysteine through phenylalanine. The sequence is cut down to CDR3 DNA, 45 bases in frame from base 1. Between the V and J ends, shortened by 2 bases and 2 bases respectively, the junction contains 11 bases. Concerning this clone: The specificity of this receptor is unknown. Per-base quality was not reported, and no clone a single base away is much larger than it.

This clonotype was sampled from a woman aged 40 to 50 in good health and CMV-seropositive. The sample comprised PBMCs. The rearranged chain carries TRBV7-2 and TRBJ2-3; the D segment could be TRBD2, given 6 matching bases. The CDR3 region has the sequence CASSLLGGNTDTQYF. The sequenced DNA: TGTGCCAGCAGCTTACTGGGCGGGAACACAGATACGCAGTATTTT.